A single TCR beta chain is shown here with its context. The antigen remains undetermined. This entry belongs to a study of Graves' ophthalmopathy and Graves' hyperthyroidism. Study-wide background: The term stable hyperthyroidism indicated an absence of ophthalmopathy within 18 months of follow-up. The study, taken as a whole, reports: At 70.59% sensitivity and 72.22% specificity, the model predicted progression of the ophthalmopathy. Most expanded clonotypes from thyroid (those above 0.001 frequency) were also found in blood.

Germline V gene lookup returns CDR1 SQVTM and CDR2 ANQGSEA. This CDR3 has 13 amino acids. V dropped 6 bases and J dropped 12 bases, with 21 bases sitting between them. Orbital computed tomography and thyroid ultrasound, along with TRAb, serum thyroxine and clinical symptoms, underpinned diagnosis. Beta-chain TCR CDR3 regions were amplified from RNA transcripts. First-round RT-PCR with HTBI primers preceded a second-round multiplex PCR. TCRdb reprocessed the multiplex PCR reads with MiXCR, giving one entry per CDR3 protein. This table has 900,000 to 1,200,000 distinct CDR3 sequences, 35% to 40% appearing once.

The sample taken for sequencing was peripheral blood or thyroid tissue (not recorded which). The chain uses TRBV29-1 and TRBJ1-5; no firm D call. This receptor was obtained from an adult man with Graves' hyperthyroidism. CDR3 coding DNA: TGCAGCGTGATGAGGGCTATGGTTGGGCACCAGCATTTT. It specifies CSVMRAMVGHQHF.